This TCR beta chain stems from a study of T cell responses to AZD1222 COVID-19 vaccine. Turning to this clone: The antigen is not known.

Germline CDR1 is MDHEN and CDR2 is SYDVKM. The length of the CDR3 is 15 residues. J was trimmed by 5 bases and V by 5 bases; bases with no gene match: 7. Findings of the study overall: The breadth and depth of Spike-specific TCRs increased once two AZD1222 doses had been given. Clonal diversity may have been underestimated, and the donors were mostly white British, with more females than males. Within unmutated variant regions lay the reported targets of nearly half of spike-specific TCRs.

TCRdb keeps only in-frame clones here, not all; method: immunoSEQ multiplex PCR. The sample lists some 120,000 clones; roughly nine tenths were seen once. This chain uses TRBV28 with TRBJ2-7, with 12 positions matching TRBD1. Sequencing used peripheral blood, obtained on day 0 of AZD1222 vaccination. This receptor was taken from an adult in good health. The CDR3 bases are TGTGCCAGCAGTGGGGACAGGGGGCAGTTTGACGAGCAGTACTTC. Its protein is CASSGDRGQFDEQYF.